These 18 T cell receptor beta chains were sequenced from one sample in a study of Ad26.COV2.S vaccination and SARS-CoV-2 variants. TCRdb's copy holds only in-frame clones and misses some; the assay was immunoSEQ multiplex PCR. The table includes about 350,000 clones, under 95% detected once. The sequenced sample was peripheral blood, obtained after recovery from COVID-19. The receptors originated from a human donor who had recovered from COVID-19.

The V gene is TRBV13, the J gene TRBJ2-7, with TRBD2 matching 14 bases. V trimming: 4 bases; J trimming: 0 bases; junction bases outside the gene matches: 8. The CDR3 contains 18 residues. CDR1 and CDR2 (germline): PRHDT, FYEKMQ (reference sequence). CDR3 sequence (DNA): TGTGCCAGCAGCTCTTTGGGGGGACTAGCGGGGGCCTCCTACGAGCAGTACTTC. This sequence encodes CASSSLGGLAGASYEQYF.

The chain couples TRBV11-2 to TRBJ2-7; the D gene could be TRBD1 or TRBD2 (5 bases each). V lost 2 bases and J 5 bases, leaving 13 bases between the germline ends. In germline, CDR1 is SGHAT, CDR2 FQNNGV. This CDR3 has 14 amino acids. CDR3: CASSLYEGWDEQYF. In nucleotides, the CDR3 is TGTGCCAGCAGCTTATATGAGGGGTGGGACGAGCAGTACTTC.

The chain has TRBV27 and TRBJ1-2; a possible D gene is TRBD1 (6 bases). CDR1 is MNHEY, CDR2 SMNVEV, per germline (reference sequence). Trimming shortened V by 5 bases and J by 5 bases, and 18 bases separated the two germline ends. CDR3 size: 15 residues. The CDR3 region has the DNA TGTGCCAGCAGTAAGGGGCGGGACAACAAATATGGCTACACCTTC. Protein product: CASSKGRDNKYGYTF.

The chain combines TRBV19 with TRBJ2-1; weak D call: TRBD2 (7 bases). This CDR3 region has 17 residues. The germline V gene has CDR1 LNHDA and CDR2 SQIVND (reference sequence). Trimming left V 4 bases short and J 6 bases short, with 22 bases between. The CDR3 DNA is TGTGCCAGTAGTACCCCCCTGAGGGGGGGGGCTATCAATGAGCAGTTCTTC. Protein product: CASSTPLRGGAINEQFF.

This clone appeared a few times. The chain has TRBV19 and TRBJ2-7, with no clear D. Trimming took off 4 bases at V and 3 bases at J, with 7 bases between the two ends. Germline V gives CDR1 LNHDA, CDR2 SQIVND (reference sequence). The CDR3 consists of 12 residues. CDR3: CASSKAGYEQYF. The DNA of the CDR3 is TGTGCCAGTAGTAAGGCAGGCTACGAGCAGTACTTC. Full variable domain (rest looked up from reference TRBV19 and TRBJ2-7): DGGITQSPKYLFRKEGQNVTLSCEQNLNHDAMYWYRQDPGQGLRLIYYSQIVNDFQKGDIAEGYSVSREKKESFPLTVTSAQKNPTAFYLCASSKAGYEQYFGPGTRLTVT.

J is TRBJ1-4 and V is TRBV7-3, with a weak D call TRBD1 (6 bases). Per the germline V gene, CDR1 is SGHTA and CDR2 is FQGTGA. This CDR3 region has 15 residues. The V and J ends lost 1 base and 5 bases respectively, with 11 bases between them. The CDR3 region is CASSLSGGHNEKLFF. The CDR3 DNA is TGTGCCAGCAGCTTAAGTGGGGGGCACAATGAAAAACTGTTTTTT. The whole variable domain, filled in from reference TRBV7-3 and TRBJ1-4, reads GAGVSQTPSNKVTEKGKYVELRCDPISGHTALYWYRQSLGQGPEFLIYFQGTGAADDSGLPNDRFFAVRPEGSVSTLKIQRTERGDSAVYLCASSLSGGHNEKLFFGSGTQLSVL.

V gene TRBV9 combines with J gene TRBJ1-3, with TRBD1 matching over 10 bases. J lost 0 bases, V lost 3 bases, and 9 bases had no gene match. The CDR3 is made up of 18 amino acids. Germline CDR1 reads SGDLS; CDR2 reads YYNGEE. DNA of the CDR3: TGTGCCAGCAGCGGACCCGGACAGGGGGATCCCTCTGGAAACACCATATATTTT. Residues: CASSGPGQGDPSGNTIYF.

This clone appeared a few times. The chain is built from TRBV6-2 or TRBV6-3 and TRBJ2-1; 7 bases line up with TRBD1. V lost 6 bases, J lost 6 bases, and 11 bases stayed unmatched. Germline assignment: CDR1 MNHEY and CDR2 SVGEGT. The CDR3 has 15 amino acids. Written as DNA, the CDR3 is TGTGCCAGCAGCCAAGGTGGGACAGTGCGCAATGAGCAGTTCTTC. This gives the protein CASSQGGTVRNEQFF.

V gene TRBV2 combines with J gene TRBJ2-2; the D gene could be TRBD1 or TRBD2 (5 bases each). The CDR3 is 14 amino acids. V lost 7 bases to trimming and J lost 2 bases, with 11 bases between them. Germline values: CDR1 SNHLY, CDR2 FYNNEI. CDR3 amino acids: CASTRDVNTGELFF. CDR3 DNA sequence: TGTGCCAGCACCCGGGACGTCAACACCGGGGAGCTGTTTTTT.

The chain recombines TRBV13 with TRBJ1-1; 7 nucleotides match TRBD1. Germline V CDR1 and CDR2: PRHDT, FYEKMQ (reference sequence). Trimming removed 6 bases from V and 5 bases from J; junction bases left unmatched: 9. This CDR3 has 14 residues. The CDR3 DNA is TGTGCCAGCAGAATTTTAGGGGGCGAAACTGAAGCTTTCTTT. Protein: CASRILGGETEAFF.

The chain carries TRBV25-1 and TRBJ1-1; tentative D call: TRBD1 (5 bases). Trimming cost V 8 bases and J 4 bases, with 14 bases left between them. CDR1 MGHDK and CDR2 SYGVNS come from the germline V gene. This CDR3 has 13 residues. The CDR3 bases are TGTGCCAGCTGGCGAGGGAGGGGCACTGAAGCTTTCTTT. Residues: CASWRGRGTEAFF.

The V call is TRBV12-5, the J call TRBJ2-1, with 8 bases matching TRBD2. This CDR3 spans 13 amino acids. The V gene's germline CDR1 is LGHNT and CDR2 FRNRAP. The V gene end was trimmed by 9 bases and the J gene end by 7 bases; junction bases not matched to a gene: 8. In DNA, the CDR3 is TGTGCTAGCGCGGGGGGTACCGGGAATGAGCAGTTCTTC. Its translation: CASAGGTGNEQFF.

This chain connects TRBV9 to TRBJ2-5; 9 positions match TRBD2. Per the germline V gene, CDR1 is SGDLS and CDR2 is YYNGEE. V was pared by 4 bases and J by 5 bases, with 6 bases of the junction left unmatched. The CDR3 contains 14 residues. CDR3 amino acids: CASSPYSGGETQYF. DNA for the CDR3: TGTGCCAGCAGCCCGTATAGCGGGGGCGAGACCCAGTACTTC.

The J gene is TRBJ1-2, the V gene TRBV2; TRBD1 aligns across 11 bases. The CDR3 is 17 residues long. Unmatched junction bases numbered 17, after V lost 6 bases and J lost 8 bases. CDR1 and CDR2 from the germline V gene are SNHLY and FYNNEI. The CDR3 here is CASSVRDRGTVGKGYTF. CDR3 nucleotide sequence: TGTGCCAGCAGCGTCCGGGACAGGGGGACCGTAGGAAAAGGCTACACCTTC.

The sample holds one count of this clone. V usage is TRBV5-4 and J usage is TRBJ1-6; 8 bases are shared with TRBD1. The junction had 3 bases not matched to a gene; V was cut back by 1 base and J by 12 bases. This CDR3 contains 13 residues. In germline, CDR1 is SGHNT, CDR2 YYREEE (reference sequence). Here the CDR3 reads CASSLTGGVPLHF. CDR3 DNA sequence: TGTGCCAGCAGCTTGACAGGGGGTGTACCCCTCCACTTT.

The rearrangement links TRBV13 to TRBJ2-3; 9 positions agree with TRBD1. Germline CDR1 PRHDT, CDR2 FYEKMQ (reference sequence). The CDR3 totals 15 residues. Trimming took 4 bases from V and 3 from J; bases not matched to a gene: 5. The CDR3 DNA is TGTGCCAGCAGCTGGGGACAGGGACAGACAGATACGCAGTATTTT. It translates to CASSWGQGQTDTQYF.

This clone was counted between two and nine times. The chain couples TRBV5-1 to TRBJ2-3, with D maybe TRBD1 (5 bases). V lost 1 base and J 3 bases, leaving 9 bases between the germline ends. Germline CDR1 reads SGHRS; CDR2 reads YFSETQ. This CDR3 contains 14 residues. The CDR3 DNA follows: TGCGCCAGCAGCTTGCAGGGTAGGACAGATACGCAGTATTTT. Protein: CASSLQGRTDTQYF.

The chain links TRBV14 to TRBJ1-2, with 9 positions matching TRBD1. The CDR3 has 14 amino acids. The V segment lost 5 bases and the J segment 2 bases; nucleotides outside the gene matches: 3. CDR1 and CDR2 from the germline V gene are SGHDN and FVKESK. The DNA of the CDR3 is TGTGCCAGCAGCTACGGGACAGGGAACTATGGCTACACCTTC. It specifies CASSYGTGNYGYTF. The entire variable domain, with the rest obtained from reference TRBV14 and TRBJ1-2, is as follows: EAGVTQFPSHSVIEKGQTVTLRCDPISGHDNLYWYRRVMGKEIKFLLHFVKESKQDESGMPNNRFLAERTGGTYSTLKVQPAELEDSGVYFCASSYGTGNYGYTFGSGTRLTVV.